The clone carrying this T cell receptor (beta chain) has just a few counts. CDR3 length: 16 amino acids. Per germline, CDR1 GTSNPN and CDR2 SVGIG (reference sequence). V gave up 3 bases and J gave up 0 bases, with 14 bases separating them. The sample belongs to a study of cytomegalovirus exposure and HLA in healthy donors. The PCR had 60 Vbeta and 13 Jbeta primers. Sequencing was performed with immunoSEQ multiplex PCR; in TCRdb, only in-frame clones are kept and a portion is missing. The sample includes about 120,000 clones, about four fifths of them seen just once. The source of this sequence is a woman in her sixties in good health and CMV-seropositive. The gene calls are TRBV30 and TRBJ1-4, with D perhaps TRBD1 (5 bases). Sequencing was performed on PBMCs. The CDR3 DNA is TGTGCCTGGAGGAAGTGGGGCGAAGCAACTAATGAAAAACTGTTTTTT. It codes for CAWRKWGEATNEKLFF. Full variable domain (rest looked up from reference TRBV30 and TRBJ1-4): SQTIHQWPATLVQPVGSPLSLECTVEGTSNPNLYWYRQAAGRGLQLLFYSVGIGQISSEVPQNLSASRPQDRQFILSSKKLLLSDSGFYLCAWRKWGEATNEKLFFGSGTQLSVL.